What follows are 22 T cell receptor beta chains derived from one specimen sequenced in a study of CD8 T cells in ankylosing spondylitis. No antigen has been assigned to these receptors. Study-level results: Blood from ankylosing spondylitis patients appeared to carry a characteristic roughly 8-variant TCR beta motif.

Via MiXCR, TCRdb re-called the 5' RACE reads, giving one row per CDR3 protein. The sample shows about 800,000 distinct CDR3 sequences, roughly 12% of them seen only once. The sequenced material came from blood, either unsorted or a sorted T cell fraction (not recorded which). The source of these receptors is a male donor with ankylosing spondylitis.

This clonotype was observed at least ten times. The J gene is TRBJ2-7, the V gene TRBV28, with TRBD1 as a possible D gene (7 bases). Per the germline V gene, CDR1 is MDHEN and CDR2 is SYDVKM. There are 14 residues in the CDR3. The V end was cut by 5 bases, the J end by 6 bases, with 17 bases between. This CDR3 reads CASSNQGGSLEQYF. CDR3 DNA: TGTGCCAGCAGTAATCAGGGGGGATCCCTCGAGCAGTACTTC.

V gene TRBV6-5 combines with J gene TRBJ2-3, with D possibly being TRBD2 (6 bases). CDR3 length equals 12 residues. Germline CDR1 reads MNHEY; CDR2 reads SVGAGI. Trimming pared 5 bases from V and 9 bases from J, leaving 12 bases between. The CDR3 loop reads CASSVQGGTQYF. The CDR3 region has the DNA TGTGCCAGCAGTGTCCAGGGAGGCACGCAGTATTTT.

This clonotype was seen a few times. The chain couples TRBV7-2 to TRBJ1-6, with D perhaps matching TRBD1 (5 bases). Germline V gene sequence: CDR1 SGHTA, CDR2 FQGNSA. The CDR3 has 16 residues. V was cut by 4 bases and J by 7 bases, with 17 bases left in between. The CDR3 nucleotides are TGTGCCAGCAGCTCCCAATCAGGGTTGGACAATTCACCCCTCCACTTT. Its translation is CASSSQSGLDNSPLHF. The full variable domain, its missing parts supplied by reference TRBV7-2 and TRBJ1-6, is GAGVSQSPSNKVTEKGKDVELRCDPISGHTALYWYRQSLGQGLEFLIYFQGNSAPDKSGLPSDRFSAERTGGSVSTLTIQRTQQEDSAVYLCASSSQSGLDNSPLHFGNGTRLTVT.

This clonotype has ten or more counts. The chain links TRBV20-1 to TRBJ2-1, with a possible D match to TRBD1 (6 bases). CDR1 and CDR2 from the germline V gene are DFQATT and SNEGSKA (reference sequence). The CDR3 extends over 12 amino acids. Trimming removed 6 bases from V and 9 bases from J, with 15 bases in between. CDR3 region: CSAGRTGSEQFF. In DNA form, the CDR3 reads TGCAGTGCCGGGCGAACAGGGAGTGAGCAGTTCTTC.

This clonotype was seen once. The junction shows a germline mismatch at one end, possibly a read error. The chain joins TRBV5-1 to TRBJ1-1; the D gene is possibly TRBD1 (5 bases). The CDR3 is made up of 13 amino acids. Germline CDR1 reads SGHRS; CDR2 reads YFSETQ. The CDR3 here is CASSAGTRAESFF. CDR3 nucleotides: TGCGCCAGCAGCGCAGGGACTAGGGCTGAATCTTTCTTT.

The table lists this clonotype with a few counts. The genes are TRBV6-5 and TRBJ2-1; TRBD1 matches 7 bases. Germline CDR1 and CDR2: MNHEY and SVGAGI. There are 11 residues in the CDR3. Trimming cost V 6 bases and J 10 bases; bases outside gene matches: 3. CDR3: CASRGGAEQFF. As DNA, the CDR3 is TGTGCCAGCAGAGGGGGCGCGGAGCAGTTCTTC.

This chain joins TRBV10-3 and TRBJ2-7; 11 bases map to TRBD1. Germline CDR1 reads ENHRY; CDR2 reads SYGVKD. This CDR3 is built from 16 residues. V shed 3 bases, J shed 0 bases, and the junction held 4 bases outside the gene matches. CDR3 region: CAISDPGQGDSYEQYF. The CDR3, as DNA: TGTGCCATCAGTGACCCGGGACAGGGGGACTCCTACGAGCAGTACTTC.

This chain links TRBV6-5 with TRBJ2-5; D remains ambiguous. The CDR3 has 14 amino acids. In germline, CDR1 is MNHEY, CDR2 SVGAGI. Trimming pared 1 base from V and 5 bases from J, leaving 11 bases between. The CDR3 protein is CASSYFQSTETQYF. As DNA, the CDR3 is TGTGCCAGCAGTTACTTCCAGTCAACGGAGACCCAGTACTTC.

This clonotype appeared a few times. The chain uses TRBV27 and TRBJ1-2; TRBD1 might be the D (5 bases). V gave up 3 bases and J gave up 4 bases, with 12 bases separating them. CDR3 length: 14 residues. Looked up from germline, CDR1 is MNHEY and CDR2 is SMNVEV (reference sequence). CDR3 amino acids: CASSFGGGSYGYTF. CDR3 nucleotides: TGTGCCAGCAGTTTTGGGGGGGGGAGCTATGGCTACACCTTC.

This clonotype has a handful of counts. The CDR3 spells CASSTSPGQRGNEQFF. The CDR3 region has the DNA TGTGCCAGCAGCACCTCGCCGGGACAGCGGGGCAATGAGCAGTTCTTC. The chain is built from TRBV9 and TRBJ2-1; either TRBD1 or TRBD2 may supply D (7 bases each). This CDR3 contains 16 residues. Germline V gene sequence: CDR1 SGDLS, CDR2 YYNGEE. V lost 4 bases, J lost 6 bases, and 20 bases lay in between.

Many counts were recorded for this clonotype. CDR3 sequence (DNA): TGCGCCAGCAGCCGGACAGGGGACTACGAGCAGTACTTC. Protein sequence: CASSRTGDYEQYF. The V call is TRBV5-1, the J call TRBJ2-7; TRBD1 matches 9 bases. CDR1 and CDR2 (germline): SGHRS, YFSETQ. The CDR3 length is 13 residues. Trimming took 4 bases from V and 3 from J; bases not matched to a gene: 2.

This clonotype was detected only a few times. This chain connects TRBV5-1 to TRBJ2-7; D is possibly TRBD2 (7 bases). The CDR3 has 16 amino acids. The germline CDR1 and CDR2 sequences are SGHRS and YFSETQ. Trimming left V 0 bases short and J 4 bases short, with 17 bases between. The CDR3 nucleotides read TGCGCCAGCAGCTTGGCCGGGGGGCCTAGTCATTACGAGCAGTACTTC. Translating gives CASSLAGGPSHYEQYF.

This clonotype was detected ten times or more. The genes are TRBV12-3 or TRBV12-4 and TRBJ1-1, with 9 positions matching TRBD1. With V trimmed by 6 bases and J by 4 bases, 6 bases remained unmatched. This CDR3 region has 14 residues. CDR3 amino acids: CASSRDRAVTEAFF. As DNA, the CDR3 is TGTGCCAGCAGCCGGGACAGGGCGGTCACTGAAGCTTTCTTT.

The table lists this clonotype with a few counts. This sequence joins TRBV29-1 and TRBJ2-1, with 8 bases aligning to TRBD1. The CDR3 loop spans 13 amino acids. Trimming cost V 2 bases and J 15 bases; bases outside gene matches: 12. Germline CDR1 and CDR2: SQVTM and ANQGSEA. The CDR3 region is CSVETTRQGSGFF. CDR3 nucleotides: TGCAGCGTTGAAACAACTCGACAGGGGTCAGGGTTCTTC.

This clonotype was seen ten or more times. This CDR3 is CSVGGQGKAPFF. The CDR3 DNA reads as TGCAGCGTTGGAGGACAGGGGAAAGCTCCGTTCTTC. The rearrangement joins TRBV29-1 to TRBJ2-1; 9 nucleotides line up with TRBD1. Germline CDR1 and CDR2: SQVTM and ANQGSEA. V trimming: 4 bases; J trimming: 15 bases; junction bases outside the gene matches: 10. The length of the CDR3 is 12 residues.

CDR3 DNA sequence: TGTGCCAGCAGCTTAGTGTCGGGACAGGGAGGCACCGGGGAGCTGTTTTTT. This translates into CASSLVSGQGGTGELFF. The genes are TRBV7-6 and TRBJ2-2, with TRBD1 matching over 9 bases. V lost 1 base, J lost 4 bases, and 7 bases stayed unmatched. Germline CDR1 and CDR2: SGHVS and FNYEAQ. The CDR3 covers 17 residues.

This clonotype has more than one count but fewer than ten. Sequence at one end of the junction differs from germline and may be a read error. The gene calls are TRBV18 and TRBJ1-4; the D gene is possibly TRBD1 (6 bases). This CDR3 region has 14 residues. Per the germline V gene, CDR1 is KGHSH and CDR2 is LQKENI. The CDR3 loop is CASSPGTTNEKLFF. CDR3 bases: TGTGCCAGCTCACCCGGGACAACAAATGAAAAACTGTTTTTT.

V gene TRBV20-1 combines with J gene TRBJ1-4; D might be TRBD1 (6 bases). The CDR3 runs to 13 residues. V lost 5 bases and J lost 4, with 11 bases in between. The germline V gene encodes CDR1 DFQATT and CDR2 SNEGSKA (reference sequence). The CDR3 loop reads CSALQGDNEKLFF. In nucleotides, the CDR3 is TGCAGTGCTTTACAGGGCGATAATGAAAAACTGTTTTTT.

The gene calls are TRBV14 and TRBJ2-7, with D possibly TRBD2 on 7 matching bases. The CDR3 length is 14 residues. Germline CDR1 SGHDN, CDR2 FVKESK. V lost 4 bases, J lost 1 base, and 11 bases lay in between. The CDR3 loop reads CASSRGGLSYEQYF. CDR3 coding DNA: TGTGCCAGCAGCCGGGGGGGCCTTTCCTACGAGCAGTACTTC.

This clonotype appeared a few times. The genes are TRBV30 and TRBJ1-2; 8 bases align to TRBD1. Germline trimming cut 4 bases from V and 2 bases from J; bases unmatched to any gene: 6. Germline-derived CDR1 and CDR2 are GTSNPN and SVGIG (reference sequence). The CDR3 runs to 14 residues. This chain's CDR3 is CAWIRTGLNYGYTF. CDR3 DNA sequence: TGTGCCTGGATTAGGACAGGGCTCAACTATGGCTACACCTTC.

This clonotype has a count of ten or more. The chain has TRBV20-1 and TRBJ2-7; 7 positions match TRBD2. Trimming removed 7 bases from V and 5 bases from J; junction bases left unmatched: 8. Germline V lookup: CDR1 DFQATT, CDR2 SNEGSKA (reference sequence). The CDR3 sequence is 12 residues long. The CDR3 here is CSGFASGDEQYF. DNA of the CDR3: TGCAGTGGTTTCGCTAGCGGCGACGAGCAGTACTTC.

The rearrangement links TRBV7-2 to TRBJ1-5; 7 nucleotides align to TRBD1. V dropped 5 bases and J dropped 12; count of bases not matched to a gene: 16. The CDR3 covers 15 residues. Germline V CDR1 and CDR2: SGHTA, FQGNSA. The CDR3 bases are TGTGCCAGCAGCGGACAACAGGGGAGGACCTCTATCCAGCATTTT. Encoded protein: CASSGQQGRTSIQHF.